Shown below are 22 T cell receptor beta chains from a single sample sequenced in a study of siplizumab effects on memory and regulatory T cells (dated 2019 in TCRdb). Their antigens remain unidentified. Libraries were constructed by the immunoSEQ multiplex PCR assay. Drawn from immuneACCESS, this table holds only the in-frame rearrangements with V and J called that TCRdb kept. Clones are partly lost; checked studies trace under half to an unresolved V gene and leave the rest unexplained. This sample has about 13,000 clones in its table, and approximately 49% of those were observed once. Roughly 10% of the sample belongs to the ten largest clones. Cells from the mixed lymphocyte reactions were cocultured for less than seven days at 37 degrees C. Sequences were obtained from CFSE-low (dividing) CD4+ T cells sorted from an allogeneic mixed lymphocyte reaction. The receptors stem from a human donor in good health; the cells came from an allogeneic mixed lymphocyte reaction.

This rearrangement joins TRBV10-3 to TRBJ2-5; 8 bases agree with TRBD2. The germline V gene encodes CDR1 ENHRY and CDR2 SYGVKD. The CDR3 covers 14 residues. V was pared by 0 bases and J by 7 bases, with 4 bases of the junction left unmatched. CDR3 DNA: TGTGCCATCAGTGAGTCCGGGGGGGCGGCGACCCAGTACTTC. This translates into CAISESGGAATQYF.

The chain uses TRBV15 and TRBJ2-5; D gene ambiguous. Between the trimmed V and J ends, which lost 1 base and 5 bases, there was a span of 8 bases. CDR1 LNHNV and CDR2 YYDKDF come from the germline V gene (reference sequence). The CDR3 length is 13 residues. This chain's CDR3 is CATSRVTSETQYF. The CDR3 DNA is TGTGCCACCAGCAGAGTTACGTCCGAGACCCAGTACTTC.

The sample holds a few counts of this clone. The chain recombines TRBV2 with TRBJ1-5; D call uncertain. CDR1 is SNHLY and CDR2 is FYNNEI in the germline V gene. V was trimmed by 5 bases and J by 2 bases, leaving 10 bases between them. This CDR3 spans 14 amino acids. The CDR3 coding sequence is TGTGCCAGCAGTTACGGGGAGGGCAATCAGCCCCAGCATTTT. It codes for CASSYGEGNQPQHF. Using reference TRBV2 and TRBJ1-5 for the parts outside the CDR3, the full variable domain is EPEVTQTPSHQVTQMGQEVILRCVPISNHLYFYWYRQILGQKVEFLVSFYNNEISEKSEIFDDQFSVERPDGSNFTLKIRSTKLEDSAMYFCASSYGEGNQPQHFGDGTRLSIL.

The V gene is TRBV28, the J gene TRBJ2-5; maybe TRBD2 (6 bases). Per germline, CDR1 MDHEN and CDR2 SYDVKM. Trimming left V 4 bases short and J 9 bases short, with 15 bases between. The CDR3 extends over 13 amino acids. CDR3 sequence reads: CASSSDYLRAQYF. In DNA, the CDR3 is TGTGCCAGCAGTTCGGACTATCTGAGGGCCCAGTACTTC.

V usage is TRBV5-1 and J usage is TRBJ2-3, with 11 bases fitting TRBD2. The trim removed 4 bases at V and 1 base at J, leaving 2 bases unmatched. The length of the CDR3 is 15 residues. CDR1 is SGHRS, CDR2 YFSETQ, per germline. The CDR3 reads CASSVTSGGTDTQYF. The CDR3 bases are TGCGCCAGCAGCGTGACTAGCGGGGGCACAGATACGCAGTATTTT. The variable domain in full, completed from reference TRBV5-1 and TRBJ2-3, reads KAGVTQTPRYLIKTRGQQVTLSCSPISGHRSVSWYQQTPGQGLQFLFEYFSETQRNKGNFPGRFSGRQFSNSRSEMNVSTLELGDSALYLCASSVTSGGTDTQYFGPGTRLTVL.

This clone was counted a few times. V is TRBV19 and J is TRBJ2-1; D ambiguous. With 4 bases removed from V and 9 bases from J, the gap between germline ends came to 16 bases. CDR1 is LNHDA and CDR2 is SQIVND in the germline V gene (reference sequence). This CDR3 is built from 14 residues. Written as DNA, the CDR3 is TGTGCCAGTAGTAAGTACAGAAGCTCCGGTGAGCAGTTCTTC. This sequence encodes CASSKYRSSGEQFF.

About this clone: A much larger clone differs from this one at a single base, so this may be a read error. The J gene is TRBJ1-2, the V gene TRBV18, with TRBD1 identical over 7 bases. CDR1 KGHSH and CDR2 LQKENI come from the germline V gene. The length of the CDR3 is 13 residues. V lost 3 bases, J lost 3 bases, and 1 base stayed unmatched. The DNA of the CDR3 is TGTGCCAGCTCACCCGGACAGGACTATGGCTACACCTTC. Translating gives CASSPGQDYGYTF.

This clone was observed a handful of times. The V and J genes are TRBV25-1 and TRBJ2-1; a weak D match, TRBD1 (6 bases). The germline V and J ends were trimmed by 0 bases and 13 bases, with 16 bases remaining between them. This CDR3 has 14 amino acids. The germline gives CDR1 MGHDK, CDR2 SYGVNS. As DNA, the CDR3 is TGTGCCAGCAGTGAATATAGGGACACCCCAACCCAGTTCTTC. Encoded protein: CASSEYRDTPTQFF.

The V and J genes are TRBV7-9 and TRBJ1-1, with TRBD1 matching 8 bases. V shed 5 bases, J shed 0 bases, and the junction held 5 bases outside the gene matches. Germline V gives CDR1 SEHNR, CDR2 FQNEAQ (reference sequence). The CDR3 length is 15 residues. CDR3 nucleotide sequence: TGTGCCAGCAGCCAGGGGGCAAATATGAACACTGAAGCTTTCTTT. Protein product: CASSQGANMNTEAFF.

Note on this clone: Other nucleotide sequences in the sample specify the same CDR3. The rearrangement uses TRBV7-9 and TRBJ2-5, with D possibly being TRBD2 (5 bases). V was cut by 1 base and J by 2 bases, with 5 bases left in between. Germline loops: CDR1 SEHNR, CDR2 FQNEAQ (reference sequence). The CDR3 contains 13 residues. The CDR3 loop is CASSLGEQETQYF. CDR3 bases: TGTGCCAGCAGCTTAGGGGAGCAAGAGACCCAGTACTTC. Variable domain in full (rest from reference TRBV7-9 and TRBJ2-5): DTGVSQNPRHKITKRGQNVTFRCDPISEHNRLYWYRQTLGQGPEFLTYFQNEAQLEKSRLLSDRFSAERPKGSFSTLEIQRTEQGDSAMYLCASSLGEQETQYFGPGTRLLVL.

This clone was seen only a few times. CDR3 protein: CASSLYTRSTEAFF. The CDR3 DNA sequence: TGTGCCAGCAGCTTGTATACAAGGTCCACTGAAGCTTTCTTT. The chain has TRBV5-8 and TRBJ1-1; no clear D gene. Germline values: CDR1 SGHTS, CDR2 YDEGEE. CDR3 size: 14 residues. With 1 base removed from V and 4 bases from J, the gap between germline ends came to 11 bases.

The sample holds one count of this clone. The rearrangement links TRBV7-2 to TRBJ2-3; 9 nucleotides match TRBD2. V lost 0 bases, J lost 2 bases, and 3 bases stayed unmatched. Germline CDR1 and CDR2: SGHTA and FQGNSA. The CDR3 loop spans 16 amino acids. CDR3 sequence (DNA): TGTGCCAGCAGCTTAGCATCTAGCGGGATCACAGATACGCAGTATTTT. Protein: CASSLASSGITDTQYF.

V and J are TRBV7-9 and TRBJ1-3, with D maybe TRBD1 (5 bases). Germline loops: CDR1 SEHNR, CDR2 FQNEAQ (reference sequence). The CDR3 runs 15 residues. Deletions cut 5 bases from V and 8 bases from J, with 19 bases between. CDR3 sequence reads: CASSPRVSGPHTIYF. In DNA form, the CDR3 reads TGTGCCAGCAGCCCCAGGGTCAGCGGGCCCCACACCATATATTTT.

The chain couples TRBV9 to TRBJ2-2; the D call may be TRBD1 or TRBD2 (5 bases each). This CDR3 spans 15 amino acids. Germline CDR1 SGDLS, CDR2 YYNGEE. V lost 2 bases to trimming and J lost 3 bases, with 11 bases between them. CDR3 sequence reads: CASSVAGTYTGELFF. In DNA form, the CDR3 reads TGTGCCAGCAGCGTTGCAGGGACGTACACCGGGGAGCTGTTTTTT.

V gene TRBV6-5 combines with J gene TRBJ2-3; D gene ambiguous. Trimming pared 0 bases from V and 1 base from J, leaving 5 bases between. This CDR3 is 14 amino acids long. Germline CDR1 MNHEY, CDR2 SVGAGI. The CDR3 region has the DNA TGTGCCAGCAGTTACTCGATTGGCACAGATACGCAGTATTTT. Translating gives CASSYSIGTDTQYF.

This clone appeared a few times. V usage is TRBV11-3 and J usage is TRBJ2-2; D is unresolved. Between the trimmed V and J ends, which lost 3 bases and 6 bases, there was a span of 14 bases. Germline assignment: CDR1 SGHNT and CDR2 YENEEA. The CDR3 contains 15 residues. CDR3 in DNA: TGTGCCAGCAGCTTTATGTCTCGCCGACCCGGGGAGCTGTTTTTT. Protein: CASSFMSRRPGELFF.

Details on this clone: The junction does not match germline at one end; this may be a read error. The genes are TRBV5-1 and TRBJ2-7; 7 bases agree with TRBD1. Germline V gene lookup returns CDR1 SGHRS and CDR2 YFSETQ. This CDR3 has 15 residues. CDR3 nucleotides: TGTGCCAGCAGCCGCCGACAGGGCAAAGGGTACGAGCAGTACTTC. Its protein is CASSRRQGKGYEQYF.

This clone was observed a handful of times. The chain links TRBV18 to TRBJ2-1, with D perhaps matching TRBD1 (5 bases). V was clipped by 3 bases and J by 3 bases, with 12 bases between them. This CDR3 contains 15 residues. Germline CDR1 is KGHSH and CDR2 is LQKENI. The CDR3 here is CASSPTVTNYNEQFF. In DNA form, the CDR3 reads TGTGCCAGCTCACCGACAGTGACCAACTACAATGAGCAGTTCTTC. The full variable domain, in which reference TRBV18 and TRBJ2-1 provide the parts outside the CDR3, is NAGVMQNPRHLVRRRGQEARLRCSPMKGHSHVYWYRQLPEEGLKFMVYLQKENIIDESGMPKERFSAEFPKEGPSILRIQQVVRGDSAAYFCASSPTVTNYNEQFFGPGTRLTVL.

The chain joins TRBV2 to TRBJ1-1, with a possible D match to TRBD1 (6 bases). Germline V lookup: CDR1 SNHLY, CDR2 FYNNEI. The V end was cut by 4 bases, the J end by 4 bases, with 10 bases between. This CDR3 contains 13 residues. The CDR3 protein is CASSVLGGTEAFF. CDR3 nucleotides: TGTGCCAGCAGTGTGTTAGGGGGCACTGAAGCTTTCTTT. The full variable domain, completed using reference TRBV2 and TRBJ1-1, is EPEVTQTPSHQVTQMGQEVILRCVPISNHLYFYWYRQILGQKVEFLVSFYNNEISEKSEIFDDQFSVERPDGSNFTLKIRSTKLEDSAMYFCASSVLGGTEAFFGQGTRLTVV.

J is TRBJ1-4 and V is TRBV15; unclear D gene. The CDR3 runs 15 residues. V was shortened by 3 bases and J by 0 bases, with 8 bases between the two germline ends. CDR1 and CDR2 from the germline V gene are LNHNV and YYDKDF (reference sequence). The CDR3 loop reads CATSRDGATNEKLFF. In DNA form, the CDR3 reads TGTGCCACCAGCAGGGACGGTGCAACTAATGAAAAACTGTTTTTT. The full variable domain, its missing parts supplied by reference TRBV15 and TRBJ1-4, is DAMVIQNPRYQVTQFGKPVTLSCSQTLNHNVMYWYQQKSSQAPKLLFHYYDKDFNNEADTPDNFQSRRPNTSFCFLDIRSPGLGDTAMYLCATSRDGATNEKLFFGSGTQLSVL.

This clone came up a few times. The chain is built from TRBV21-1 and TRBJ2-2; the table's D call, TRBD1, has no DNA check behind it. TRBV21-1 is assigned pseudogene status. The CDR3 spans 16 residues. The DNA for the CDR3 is TGTGCCAGCAGCAGTAGTGGGACAGGGGTCTTCGGGGAGCTGTTTTTT. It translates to CASSSSGTGVFGELFF.

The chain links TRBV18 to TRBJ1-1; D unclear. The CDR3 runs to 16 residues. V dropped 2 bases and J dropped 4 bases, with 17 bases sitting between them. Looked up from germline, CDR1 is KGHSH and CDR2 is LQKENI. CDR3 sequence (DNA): TGTGCCAGCTCACCAAACTCGCCCTCAAGCGGCACTGAAGCTTTCTTT. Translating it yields CASSPNSPSSGTEAFF. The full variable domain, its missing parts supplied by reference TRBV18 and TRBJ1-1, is NAGVMQNPRHLVRRRGQEARLRCSPMKGHSHVYWYRQLPEEGLKFMVYLQKENIIDESGMPKERFSAEFPKEGPSILRIQQVVRGDSAAYFCASSPNSPSSGTEAFFGQGTRLTVV.